This T cell receptor beta chain was profiled in a study of blood T cell repertoires in COVID-19. Overall study context: Acute and convalescent COVID-19 samples came from the United States, Italy and Spain.

Unmatched junction bases numbered 19, after V lost 5 bases and J lost 0 bases. This CDR3 has 20 residues. The germline gives CDR1 SGHTA, CDR2 FQGTGA. Original data processing: Nucleated cell number was recorded as an estimate derived from reference gene primer amplification. Using immunoSEQ multiplex PCR, the repertoire was profiled, and TCRdb retains in-frame clones only, with some absent. V, J and clone size reflect that table, while D and trimming were determined from the DNA. The sample lists under 400,000 clones; around 90% were seen once. The sequenced sample was peripheral blood. This TCR derives from a man younger than 35 with active or convalescent COVID-19. The rearrangement links TRBV7-3 to TRBJ2-1, with TRBD2 matching 7 bases. In DNA form, the CDR3 reads TGTGCCAGCAGCCAAAACCCTCGGGCTAGCGGAAGGAGCTCCTACAATGAGCAGTTCTTC. Translated, it gives CASSQNPRASGRSSYNEQFF.